This TCR beta chain came from a study of T cell clones after liver transplantation. Study-level information: A pre-transplant mixed lymphocyte reaction with TCRbeta sequencing defined graft-donor-reactive clones followed in post-transplant blood. Without induction therapy, subjects received standard immunosuppression until 12-24 months post-transplant. Study results and limitations: Low donor cell numbers restricted donor-reactive repertoire measurement in two subjects. Circulating graft-donor-reactive CD4 TCRbeta sequences fell significantly post-transplant in most of the 8 subjects.

Of note for this clone: Its antigen is not known.

Germline lookup yields CDR1 SGHDT and CDR2 YYEEEE. The CDR3 length is 14 residues. V was shortened by 4 bases and J by 6 bases, with 14 bases between the two germline ends. Generated by immunoSEQ multiplex PCR, the TCRdb table keeps only in-frame clones and is missing some. The repertoire holds about 75,000 clones, with around four fifths as singletons. This chain joins TRBV5-6 and TRBJ1-5; TRBD1 is a possible D gene (6 bases). This clonotype originated in a human patient who received a liver transplant. The graft donor may have given rise to some T cells. Sequenced here: CD4+ T cells from blood, sampled roughly 48 months after liver transplant. The CDR3 sequence is CASSLGQLGQPQHF. The CDR3 bases are TGTGCCAGCAGCCTAGGACAGCTTGGTCAGCCCCAGCATTTT.